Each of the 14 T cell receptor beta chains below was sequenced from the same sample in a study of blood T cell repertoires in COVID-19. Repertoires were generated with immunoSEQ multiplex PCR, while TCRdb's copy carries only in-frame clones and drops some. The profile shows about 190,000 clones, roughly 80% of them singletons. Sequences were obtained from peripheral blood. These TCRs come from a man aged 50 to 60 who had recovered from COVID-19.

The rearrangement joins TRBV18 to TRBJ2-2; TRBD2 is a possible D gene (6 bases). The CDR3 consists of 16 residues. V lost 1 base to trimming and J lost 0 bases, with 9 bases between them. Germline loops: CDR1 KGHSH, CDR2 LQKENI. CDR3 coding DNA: TGTGCCAGCTCACCACGCGGGGATCCGAACACCGGGGAGCTGTTTTTT. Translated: CASSPRGDPNTGELFF.

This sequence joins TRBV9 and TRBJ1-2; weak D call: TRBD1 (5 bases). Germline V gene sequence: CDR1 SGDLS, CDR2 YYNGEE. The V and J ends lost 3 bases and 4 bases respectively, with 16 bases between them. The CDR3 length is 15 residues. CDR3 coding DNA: TGTGCCAGCAGCGCGGGGGGTTTTGAGCCCTATGGCTACACCTTC. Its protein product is CASSAGGFEPYGYTF.

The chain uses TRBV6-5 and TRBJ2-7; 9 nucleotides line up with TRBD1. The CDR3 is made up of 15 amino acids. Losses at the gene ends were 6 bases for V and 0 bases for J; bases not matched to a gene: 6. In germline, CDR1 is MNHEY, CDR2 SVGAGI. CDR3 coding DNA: TGTGCCAGCAGACTTCAACAGGGGGCCTCCTACGAGCAGTACTTC. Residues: CASRLQQGASYEQYF.

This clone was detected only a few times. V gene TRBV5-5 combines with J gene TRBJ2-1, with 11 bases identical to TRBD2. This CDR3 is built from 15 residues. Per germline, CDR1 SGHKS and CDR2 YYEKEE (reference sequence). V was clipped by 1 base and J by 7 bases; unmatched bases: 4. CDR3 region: CASSLTSGSHNEQFF. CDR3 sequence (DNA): TGTGCCAGCAGCTTGACTAGCGGGAGTCATAATGAGCAGTTCTTC.

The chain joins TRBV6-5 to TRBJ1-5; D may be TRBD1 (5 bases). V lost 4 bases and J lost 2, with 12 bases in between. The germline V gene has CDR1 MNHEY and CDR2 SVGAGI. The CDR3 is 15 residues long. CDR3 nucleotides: TGTGCCAGCAGTTTAGACAGTATAGGCAATCAGCCCCAGCATTTT. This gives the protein CASSLDSIGNQPQHF.

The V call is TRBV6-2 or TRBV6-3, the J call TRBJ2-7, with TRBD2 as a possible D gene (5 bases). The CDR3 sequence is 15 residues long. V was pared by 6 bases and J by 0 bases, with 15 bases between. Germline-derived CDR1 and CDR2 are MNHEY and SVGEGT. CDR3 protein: CASSLGRRASYEQYF. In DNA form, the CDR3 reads TGTGCCAGCAGCCTTGGAAGGCGGGCCTCCTACGAGCAGTACTTC.

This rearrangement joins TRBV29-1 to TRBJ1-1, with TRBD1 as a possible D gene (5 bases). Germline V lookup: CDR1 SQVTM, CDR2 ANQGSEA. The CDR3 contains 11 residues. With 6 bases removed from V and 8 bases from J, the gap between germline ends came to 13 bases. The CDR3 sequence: CSVDSGEEAFF. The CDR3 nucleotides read TGCAGCGTAGACAGTGGCGAAGAAGCTTTCTTT.

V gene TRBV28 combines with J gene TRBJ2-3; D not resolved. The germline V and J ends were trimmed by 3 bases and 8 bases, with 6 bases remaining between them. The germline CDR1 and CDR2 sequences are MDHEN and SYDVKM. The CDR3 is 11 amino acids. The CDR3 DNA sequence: TGTGCCAGCAGTTTCCCAGGTACGCAGTATTTT. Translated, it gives CASSFPGTQYF.

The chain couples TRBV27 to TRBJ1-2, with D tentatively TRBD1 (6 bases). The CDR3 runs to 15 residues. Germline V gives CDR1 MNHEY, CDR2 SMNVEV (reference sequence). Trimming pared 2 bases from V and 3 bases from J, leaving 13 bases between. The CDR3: CASSLTGTSYYGYTF. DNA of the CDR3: TGTGCCAGCAGTTTAACAGGGACATCCTACTATGGCTACACCTTC.

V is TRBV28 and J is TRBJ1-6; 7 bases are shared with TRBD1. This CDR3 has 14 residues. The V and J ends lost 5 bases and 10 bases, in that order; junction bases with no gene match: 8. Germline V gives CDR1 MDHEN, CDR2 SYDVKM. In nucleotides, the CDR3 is TGTGCCAGCAGTCGAGGACAGGCGGGATCACCCCTCCACTTT. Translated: CASSRGQAGSPLHF.

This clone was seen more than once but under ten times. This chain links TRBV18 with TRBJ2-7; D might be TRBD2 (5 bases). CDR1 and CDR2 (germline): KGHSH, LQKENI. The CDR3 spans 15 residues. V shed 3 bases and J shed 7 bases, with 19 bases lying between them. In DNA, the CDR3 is TGTGCCAGCTCACCGGGCGGCGGACTTTTGGGAGAGCAGTACTTC. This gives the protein CASSPGGGLLGEQYF.

The CDR3 here is CASSDATGVGGNTIYF. As DNA, the CDR3 is TGTGCCAGCAGTGACGCAACAGGGGTAGGTGGAAACACCATATATTTT. This sequence joins TRBV25-1 and TRBJ1-3, with 7 nucleotides matching TRBD1. J was trimmed by 3 bases and V by 3 bases; bases with no gene match: 8. In germline, CDR1 is MGHDK, CDR2 SYGVNS. This CDR3 region has 16 residues.

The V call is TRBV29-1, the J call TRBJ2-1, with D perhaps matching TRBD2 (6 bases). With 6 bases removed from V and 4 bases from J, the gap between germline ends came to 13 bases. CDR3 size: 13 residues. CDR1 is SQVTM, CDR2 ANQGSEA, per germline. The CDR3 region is CSVSDGRYNEQFF. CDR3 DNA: TGCAGCGTCTCAGATGGGAGGTACAATGAGCAGTTCTTC.

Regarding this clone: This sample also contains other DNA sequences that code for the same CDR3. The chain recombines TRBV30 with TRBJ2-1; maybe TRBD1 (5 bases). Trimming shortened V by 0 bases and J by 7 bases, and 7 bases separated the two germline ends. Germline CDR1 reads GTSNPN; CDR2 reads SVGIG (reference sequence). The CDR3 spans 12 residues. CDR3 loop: CAWSVRGNEQFF. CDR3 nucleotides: TGTGCCTGGAGTGTAAGGGGAAATGAGCAGTTCTTC.